The next 31 T cell receptor beta chains were all read from a single sample in a study of T cell responses to AZD1222 COVID-19 vaccine. This table comes from immunoSEQ multiplex PCR, and its TCRdb copy is limited to in-frame clones, with some not included. The sample lists over 85,000 clones; 84% were seen once. The sequences come from peripheral blood, collected 28 days after the second AZD1222 dose. Receptor source: an adult who received the AZD1222 COVID-19 vaccine.

The chain links TRBV4-2 to TRBJ1-1; 9 bases fit TRBD1. Germline CDR1 reads LGHNA; CDR2 reads YNFKEQ. J gave up 4 bases and V 3 bases, and 3 bases lay outside the gene matches. CDR3 length: 14 amino acids. The CDR3 reads CASSHLTGGTEAFF. Here the CDR3 DNA reads TGTGCCAGCAGCCATCTGACAGGGGGCACTGAAGCTTTCTTT.

J is TRBJ2-5 and V is TRBV5-1, with 8 positions matching TRBD2. The CDR3 totals 14 residues. CDR1 is SGHRS, CDR2 YFSETQ, per germline. V gave up 6 bases and J gave up 5 bases; unmatched junction bases: 9. CDR3 loop: CASTGTGGMETQYF. CDR3 DNA sequence: TGCGCCAGCACGGGTACGGGGGGGATGGAGACCCAGTACTTC.

The chain combines TRBV15 with TRBJ2-3; D gene ambiguous. Trimming left V 1 base short and J 1 base short, with 15 bases between. This CDR3 spans 17 amino acids. CDR1 and CDR2 (germline): LNHNV, YYDKDF (reference sequence). The CDR3 DNA reads as TGTGCCACCAGCAGAGTGGGAAGGCTAACGGGCACAGATACGCAGTATTTT. This translates into CATSRVGRLTGTDTQYF.

The chain links TRBV27 to TRBJ1-5, with D unresolved. Germline V gives CDR1 MNHEY, CDR2 SMNVEV (reference sequence). Trimming took 0 bases from V and 6 from J, leaving 6 bases between them. The CDR3 runs 13 residues. The CDR3 reads CASSLSIFQPQHF. In nucleotides, the CDR3 is TGTGCCAGCAGTTTATCTATCTTTCAGCCCCAGCATTTT.

This clone was seen more than once but under ten times. The sample contains more than one DNA sequence encoding this CDR3. The gene calls are TRBV6-5 and TRBJ2-1; D uncertain. The V end lost 6 bases, the J end lost 4 bases, and 7 bases lay between the germline ends. The germline V gene encodes CDR1 MNHEY and CDR2 SVGAGI. The CDR3 runs to 12 residues. CDR3 DNA sequence: TGTGCCAGCAGCCGCCCTTACAATGAGCAGTTCTTC. It translates to CASSRPYNEQFF.

V gene TRBV5-4 combines with J gene TRBJ1-2; D gene uncertain. V dropped 2 bases and J dropped 7 bases, with 12 bases sitting between them. The CDR3 sequence is 13 residues long. The germline CDR1 and CDR2 sequences are SGHNT and YYREEE (reference sequence). CDR3 amino acids: CASSFPETPGYTF. The CDR3 DNA follows: TGTGCCAGCAGCTTCCCCGAGACCCCTGGCTACACCTTC.

The V and J genes are TRBV5-6 and TRBJ1-1; possibly TRBD1 for D (5 bases). Trimming removed 4 bases from V and 1 base from J, with 11 bases in between. Germline CDR1 and CDR2: SGHDT and YYEEEE. CDR3 length equals 14 residues. The CDR3 reads CASSQGLRNTEAFF. CDR3 bases: TGTGCCAGCAGCCAGGGTCTTCGGAACACTGAAGCTTTCTTT.

The rearrangement uses TRBV28 and TRBJ1-1; D uncertain. CDR1 is MDHEN, CDR2 SYDVKM, per germline. This CDR3 comprises 14 residues. Trimming removed 3 bases at V and 0 bases at J, with 8 bases between. Here the CDR3 DNA reads TGTGCCAGCAGTTTTTCCCGGATGAACACTGAAGCTTTCTTT. Amino acids: CASSFSRMNTEAFF.

This clone turned up a few times. CDR3: CASRTGTATNYGYTF. As DNA, the CDR3 is TGTGCCAGCAGGACCGGGACGGCCACTAACTATGGCTACACCTTC. The gene calls are TRBV28 and TRBJ1-2; D is perhaps TRBD1 (5 bases). The CDR3 runs to 15 residues. V lost 6 bases and J lost 0, with 14 bases in between. Germline V CDR1 and CDR2: MDHEN, SYDVKM.

The chain has TRBV7-3 and TRBJ1-1; tentatively, D is TRBD1 (6 bases). This CDR3 is 13 amino acids long. Germline CDR1 reads SGHTA; CDR2 reads FQGTGA. The ends were cut back, 5 bases at V and 6 bases at J, with 13 bases in the middle. CDR3 residues: CASSPVAGAEAFF. In nucleotides, the CDR3 is TGTGCCAGCAGCCCAGTGGCAGGGGCTGAAGCTTTCTTT.

The gene calls are TRBV12-5 and TRBJ2-7, with D tentatively TRBD1 (6 bases). The germline V and J ends were trimmed by 9 bases and 6 bases, with 18 bases remaining between them. Germline values: CDR1 LGHNT, CDR2 FRNRAP. The CDR3 is 13 residues long. The CDR3 protein is CARDFCQGCEQYF. As DNA, the CDR3 is TGTGCTAGGGATTTTTGCCAGGGGTGCGAGCAGTACTTC.

The chain employs TRBV7-8 and TRBJ2-2; D unresolved. This CDR3 is built from 11 residues. Between the trimmed V and J ends, which lost 5 bases and 7 bases, there was a span of 5 bases. Germline V gene sequence: CDR1 SGHVS, CDR2 FQNEAQ. The CDR3 protein is CASSHGGELFF. For the CDR3, the DNA is TGTGCCAGCAGCCATGGCGGGGAGCTGTTTTTT.

The chain has TRBV5-4 and TRBJ2-7; D is undetermined. Germline values: CDR1 SGHNT, CDR2 YYREEE (reference sequence). The CDR3 spans 15 residues. The V end lost 4 bases, the J end lost 3 bases, and 17 bases lay between the germline ends. CDR3 region: CASSLRSPLGYEQYF. As DNA, the CDR3 is TGTGCCAGCAGCCTCCGGAGCCCCTTGGGCTACGAGCAGTACTTC.

The chain has TRBV10-3 and TRBJ2-2; D gene uncertain. In germline, CDR1 is ENHRY, CDR2 SYGVKD. This CDR3 has 14 amino acids. Trimming removed 4 bases from V and 6 bases from J, with 12 bases in between. Here the CDR3 reads CAISAVEFPGELFF. The DNA for the CDR3 is TGTGCCATCAGTGCTGTAGAATTCCCCGGGGAGCTGTTTTTT.

V usage is TRBV2 and J usage is TRBJ1-1, with a weak D call TRBD1 (5 bases). Germline CDR1 SNHLY, CDR2 FYNNEI. The CDR3 extends over 14 amino acids. Trimming shortened V by 8 bases and J by 1 base, and 14 bases separated the two germline ends. CDR3 protein: CASATVQGNTEAFF. The CDR3 DNA follows: TGTGCCAGCGCGACGGTGCAGGGGAACACTGAAGCTTTCTTT.

The gene calls are TRBV2 and TRBJ2-6; no reliable D call. Germline CDR1 is SNHLY and CDR2 is FYNNEI. V lost 5 bases to trimming and J lost 1 base, with 12 bases between them. The CDR3 has 16 amino acids. This chain's CDR3 is CASSLRRRSGANVLTF. CDR3 nucleotides: TGTGCCAGCAGTTTACGGCGACGGTCTGGGGCCAACGTCCTGACTTTC. Variable domain in full (rest from reference TRBV2 and TRBJ2-6): EPEVTQTPSHQVTQMGQEVILRCVPISNHLYFYWYRQILGQKVEFLVSFYNNEISEKSEIFDDQFSVERPDGSNFTLKIRSTKLEDSAMYFCASSLRRRSGANVLTFGAGSRLTVL.

This chain uses TRBV7-2 with TRBJ2-1; D perhaps matches TRBD1 (6 bases). The V end lost 4 bases, the J end lost 5 bases, and 12 bases lay between the germline ends. CDR1 and CDR2 (germline): SGHTA, FQGNSA. The CDR3 is 14 amino acids. The chain's CDR3 is CASSYYRDHNEQFF. CDR3 DNA: TGTGCCAGCAGCTACTACAGGGACCACAATGAGCAGTTCTTC.

Written as DNA, the CDR3 is TGTGCCAGTACTCCGGCCGGGGAGCTGTTTTTT. Translated, it gives CASTPAGELFF. The chain has TRBV19 and TRBJ2-2; D is ambiguous. V lost 7 bases to trimming and J lost 6 bases, with 6 bases between them. CDR3 size: 11 residues. Germline CDR1 LNHDA, CDR2 SQIVND (reference sequence).

This chain joins TRBV5-1 and TRBJ2-1, with 11 nucleotides matching TRBD1. Looked up from germline, CDR1 is SGHRS and CDR2 is YFSETQ. The CDR3 loop spans 15 amino acids. V gave up 0 bases and J gave up 5 bases; unmatched junction bases: 1. CDR3 bases: TGCGCCAGCAGCTTGGTGGGACAGGGGGACAATGAGCAGTTCTTC. As protein: CASSLVGQGDNEQFF.

This chain links TRBV7-2 with TRBJ2-1; tentatively, D is TRBD1 (7 bases). The V end lost 5 bases, the J end lost 4 bases, and 18 bases lay between the germline ends. Germline CDR1 SGHTA, CDR2 FQGNSA. This CDR3 is 16 amino acids long. CDR3: CASSTGGGGPYNEQFF. The CDR3 region has the DNA TGTGCCAGCAGCACCGGAGGGGGCGGGCCTTACAATGAGCAGTTCTTC.

The chain carries TRBV7-6 and TRBJ1-3, with D possibly TRBD1 on 5 matching bases. The CDR3 consists of 16 residues. V dropped 3 bases and J dropped 0 bases, with 12 bases sitting between them. Germline CDR1 and CDR2: SGHVS and FNYEAQ. This CDR3 reads CASSLGGPSSGNTIYF. The CDR3 nucleotides are TGTGCCAGCAGCTTGGGGGGACCGAGCTCTGGAAACACCATATATTTT.

V is TRBV9 and J is TRBJ2-7; the match to TRBD2 covers 9 bases. Losses at the gene ends were 1 base for V and 5 bases for J; bases not matched to a gene: 7. The CDR3 runs to 15 residues. Germline V gives CDR1 SGDLS, CDR2 YYNGEE. CDR3 sequence (DNA): TGTGCCAGCAGCGTACTACCGGGACTAGCCCACGAGCAGTACTTC. Translating gives CASSVLPGLAHEQYF.

J is TRBJ1-2 and V is TRBV5-4; 7 bases agree with TRBD1. The V segment lost 5 bases and the J segment 3 bases; nucleotides outside the gene matches: 10. The V gene's germline CDR1 is SGHNT and CDR2 YYREEE (reference sequence). This CDR3 spans 15 amino acids. This CDR3 is CASRAPHRGDYGYTF. DNA of the CDR3: TGTGCCAGCAGGGCCCCCCACAGGGGAGACTATGGCTACACCTTC.

V and J are TRBV18 and TRBJ1-2; the match to TRBD1 covers 9 bases. V was clipped by 4 bases and J by 4 bases; unmatched bases: 7. The germline CDR1 and CDR2 sequences are KGHSH and LQKENI. The CDR3 contains 15 residues. CDR3 in DNA: TGTGCCAGCTCACTAGGAGGGACAGGGAGCTATGGCTACACCTTC. Translated: CASSLGGTGSYGYTF.

V usage is TRBV6-6 and J usage is TRBJ1-5; maybe TRBD1 (5 bases). The V and J ends lost 3 bases and 1 base respectively, with 13 bases between them. The CDR3 length is 16 residues. Per germline, CDR1 MNHNY and CDR2 SVGAGI (reference sequence). The CDR3 loop reads CASSYGAAQSNQPQHF. The CDR3 DNA reads TGTGCCAGCAGTTATGGGGCAGCACAGAGCAATCAGCCCCAGCATTTT.

Only one count was recorded for this clone. V usage is TRBV7-9 and J usage is TRBJ2-5, with 7 bases fitting TRBD2. After removal of 8 bases from V and 8 bases from J, the junction contained 11 bases not matched to a gene. In germline, CDR1 is SEHNR, CDR2 FQNEAQ (reference sequence). The CDR3 runs to 13 residues. Written as DNA, the CDR3 is TGTGCCAGCTTCACGGGTAGGGAGGGAACCCAGTACTTC. As protein: CASFTGREGTQYF.

V and J are TRBV11-3 and TRBJ1-5, with D perhaps TRBD1 (6 bases). Germline CDR1 and CDR2: SGHNT and YENEEA. The length of the CDR3 is 17 residues. Between the trimmed V and J ends, which lost 4 bases and 0 bases, there was a span of 16 bases. In nucleotides, the CDR3 is TGTGCCAGCAGCTCCCCCCGGGACATAGATAGCAATCAGCCCCAGCATTTT. Amino acids: CASSSPRDIDSNQPQHF.

The chain links TRBV7-2 to TRBJ2-7; 7 nucleotides match TRBD1. The junction had 6 bases not matched to a gene; V was cut back by 6 bases and J by 1 base. Germline V gives CDR1 SGHTA, CDR2 FQGNSA. CDR3 size: 14 residues. DNA for the CDR3: TGTGCCAGCAGGTCCCGGGACAGTTCCTACGAGCAGTACTTC. The encoded protein is CASRSRDSSYEQYF.

The sample holds one count of this clone. The gene calls are TRBV2 and TRBJ1-2; perhaps TRBD1 as D (5 bases). From germline, CDR1 is SNHLY and CDR2 FYNNEI. The V end lost 5 bases, the J end lost 7 bases, and 17 bases lay between the germline ends. The CDR3 is 14 amino acids. This chain's CDR3 is CASSTGRGSSGYTF. In DNA form, the CDR3 reads TGTGCCAGCAGTACAGGCCGGGGAAGCTCTGGCTACACCTTC.

The J gene is TRBJ1-4, the V gene TRBV6-4; D gene unclear. The CDR3 has 15 amino acids. V was clipped by 0 bases and J by 7 bases, with 12 bases between them. Looked up from germline, CDR1 is MRHNA and CDR2 is SNTAGT. The CDR3 protein is CASSDSAGSGEKLFF. CDR3 bases: TGTGCCAGCAGTGACTCGGCGGGGTCTGGTGAAAAACTGTTTTTT.

The genes are TRBV6-5 and TRBJ1-6; D ambiguous. This CDR3 is 15 amino acids long. Trimming stripped 8 bases from V and 7 bases from J, with 18 bases between. From germline, CDR1 is MNHEY and CDR2 SVGAGI. The CDR3 DNA is TGTGCCAGCCTTCACCCGTCGCCAAGAAATTCACCCCTCCACTTT. It encodes CASLHPSPRNSPLHF.